Shown below are 10 T cell receptor beta chains from a single sample sequenced in a study of beta chain features in type 1 diabetes. The whole isolated RNA underwent reverse transcription, so sequencing captured expressed TCRB transcripts. The protocol was immunoSEQ multiplex PCR, while the TCRdb copy is restricted to in-frame clones and leaves out a portion. The table includes about 140,000 clones, 9.7% detected once. The sequencing sample was made of central memory CD4+ T cells from blood. These receptors originate from a woman aged 40 to 55 in good health.

This rearrangement joins TRBV9 to TRBJ2-5; 11 nucleotides line up with TRBD2. The trim removed 0 bases at V and 5 bases at J, leaving 3 bases unmatched. CDR3 size: 15 residues. Germline V gives CDR1 SGDLS, CDR2 YYNGEE. CDR3 residues: CASSVGPSGGETQYF. For the CDR3, the DNA is TGTGCCAGCAGCGTAGGTCCTAGCGGGGGGGAGACCCAGTACTTC.

This clone was detected only a few times. This rearrangement joins TRBV5-1 to TRBJ1-2, with no clear D. The CDR3 is made up of 13 amino acids. Germline V lookup: CDR1 SGHRS, CDR2 YFSETQ. V dropped 8 bases and J dropped 2 bases, with 13 bases sitting between them. As DNA, the CDR3 is TGCGCCAGTAGTAGCGGGATGAACTATGGCTACACCTTC. It is translated as CASSSGMNYGYTF.

This clone has just one count. V and J are TRBV5-1 and TRBJ2-3; TRBD1 agrees at 7 bases. Germline V gene data show CDR1 as SGHRS and CDR2 as YFSETQ. Losses at the gene ends were 0 bases for V and 9 bases for J; bases not matched to a gene: 10. The CDR3 covers 15 residues. The CDR3 is CASSLDGNRGSTQYF. The CDR3 coding sequence is TGCGCCAGCAGCTTGGATGGGAACAGGGGATCAACGCAGTATTTT.

The chain recombines TRBV4-3 with TRBJ2-5; 11 positions agree with TRBD2. This CDR3 spans 16 amino acids. The germline V gene encodes CDR1 LGHNA and CDR2 YSLEER. The J segment lost 5 bases and the V segment lost 1 base, leaving 6 bases of the junction unmatched. Here the CDR3 reads CASSQGRLAGWETQYF. CDR3 coding DNA: TGCGCCAGCAGCCAAGGGAGACTAGCGGGGTGGGAGACCCAGTACTTC.

This clone was counted only a few times. Other DNA sequences within the sample encode an identical CDR3. The chain has TRBV29-1 and TRBJ2-3; TRBD2 might be the D (6 bases). Germline V gene data show CDR1 as SQVTM and CDR2 as ANQGSEA. V shed 5 bases and J shed 3 bases, with 15 bases lying between them. The CDR3 runs 14 residues. Here the CDR3 DNA reads TGCAGCGTTCCGGGTGGGGGAGGAACAGATACGCAGTATTTT. Residues: CSVPGGGGTDTQYF.

This clone was seen ten or more times. This CDR3 is also generated by other DNA sequences in the sample. This chain uses TRBV5-4 with TRBJ2-5, with TRBD1 matching 9 bases. Per the germline V gene, CDR1 is SGHNT and CDR2 is YYREEE (reference sequence). CDR3 length equals 13 residues. V trimming: 3 bases; J trimming: 4 bases; junction bases outside the gene matches: 1. The DNA of the CDR3 is TGTGCCAGCAGCTGGGACAGGGCAGAGACCCAGTACTTC. Translating it yields CASSWDRAETQYF.

This chain joins TRBV6-5 and TRBJ1-6; the match to TRBD1 covers 11 bases. The germline gives CDR1 MNHEY, CDR2 SVGAGI. Losses at the gene ends were 4 bases for V and 9 bases for J; bases not matched to a gene: 5. The CDR3 totals 15 residues. The CDR3 sequence is CASSSMGQGVSPLHF. The CDR3, as DNA: TGTGCCAGCAGTTCGATGGGACAGGGGGTTTCACCCCTCCACTTT.

Points on this clone: Other DNA sequences in this specimen translate into the identical CDR3. The CDR3 here is CASTGTGSSYEQYF. The CDR3 nucleotides are TGTGCCAGCACCGGGACAGGGAGCTCCTACGAGCAGTACTTC. The V gene is TRBV6-5, the J gene TRBJ2-7; TRBD1 agrees at 9 bases. The length of the CDR3 is 14 residues. V trimming: 7 bases; J trimming: 0 bases; junction bases outside the gene matches: 4. From germline, CDR1 is MNHEY and CDR2 SVGAGI.

This clone came up a few times. The J gene is TRBJ1-6, the V gene TRBV7-2, with D possibly being TRBD1 (6 bases). The CDR3 is made up of 15 amino acids. Per germline, CDR1 SGHTA and CDR2 FQGNSA. V lost 6 bases and J lost 6, with 15 bases in between. CDR3 sequence (DNA): TGTGCCAGCAGTCTATTGGGGGCTGGTAATTCACCCCTCCACTTT. Translating it yields CASSLLGAGNSPLHF.

This clone was counted only a few times. The CDR3 region has the DNA TGTGCCAGTAGTATACCGGGACAGGGCTCCTACAATGAGCAGTTCTTC. As protein: CASSIPGQGSYNEQFF. The chain carries TRBV19 and TRBJ2-1; 9 nucleotides agree with TRBD1. The germline V gene encodes CDR1 LNHDA and CDR2 SQIVND (reference sequence). The CDR3 spans 16 residues. V trimming: 2 bases; J trimming: 0 bases; junction bases outside the gene matches: 2.